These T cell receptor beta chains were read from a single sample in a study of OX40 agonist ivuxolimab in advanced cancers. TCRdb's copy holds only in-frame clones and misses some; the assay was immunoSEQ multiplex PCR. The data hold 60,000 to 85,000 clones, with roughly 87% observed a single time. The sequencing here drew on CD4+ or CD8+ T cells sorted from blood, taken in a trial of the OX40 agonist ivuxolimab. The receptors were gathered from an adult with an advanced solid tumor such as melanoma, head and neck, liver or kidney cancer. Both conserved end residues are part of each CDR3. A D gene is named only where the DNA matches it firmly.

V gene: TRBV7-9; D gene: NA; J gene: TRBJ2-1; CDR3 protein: CASSLWTGHGNNEQFF
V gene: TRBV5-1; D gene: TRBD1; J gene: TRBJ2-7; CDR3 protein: CASSPRGQNYEQYF
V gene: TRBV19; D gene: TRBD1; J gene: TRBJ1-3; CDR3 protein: CASSTQGVSGNTIYF
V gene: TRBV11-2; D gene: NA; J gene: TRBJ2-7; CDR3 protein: CASSPRRISYEQYF
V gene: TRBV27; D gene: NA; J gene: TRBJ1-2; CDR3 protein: CASSSGPGRVPIGYGYTF
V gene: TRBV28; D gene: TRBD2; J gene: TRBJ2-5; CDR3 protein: CASSNLAGNVVTQYF
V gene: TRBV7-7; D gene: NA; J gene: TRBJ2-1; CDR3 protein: CASSLAVHNNEQFF
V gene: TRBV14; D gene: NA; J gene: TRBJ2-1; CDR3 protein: CASSQGDPLHEQFF
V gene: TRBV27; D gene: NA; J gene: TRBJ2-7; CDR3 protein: CVVKGSTYEQYF
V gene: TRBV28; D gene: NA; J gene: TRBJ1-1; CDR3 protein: CASTDPLVVNTEAFF
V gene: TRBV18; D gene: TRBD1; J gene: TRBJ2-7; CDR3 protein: CASSPDRASYEQYF
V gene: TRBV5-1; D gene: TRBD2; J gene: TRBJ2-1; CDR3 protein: CASSLLLAEGNEQFF
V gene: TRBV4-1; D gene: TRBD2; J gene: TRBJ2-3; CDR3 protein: CASSQDRTSGSFSNTQYF
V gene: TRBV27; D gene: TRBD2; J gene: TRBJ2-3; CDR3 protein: CASRLTSGSGTDTQYF
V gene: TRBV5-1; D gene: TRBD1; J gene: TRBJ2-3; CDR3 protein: CATKRDSRTDTQYF
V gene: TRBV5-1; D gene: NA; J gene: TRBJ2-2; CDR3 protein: CASSNRVTGELFF
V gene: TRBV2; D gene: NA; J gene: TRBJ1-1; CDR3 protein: CASSFTGSVTEAFF
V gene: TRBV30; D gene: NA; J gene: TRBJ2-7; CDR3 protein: CAWSSTYLYEQYF
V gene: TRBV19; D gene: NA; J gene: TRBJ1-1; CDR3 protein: CASQMNTEAFF
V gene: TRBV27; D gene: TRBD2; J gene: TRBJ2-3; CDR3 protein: CASSSGLAGNLDTQYF
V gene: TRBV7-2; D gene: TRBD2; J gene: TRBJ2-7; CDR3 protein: CASSSYGGASYEQYF
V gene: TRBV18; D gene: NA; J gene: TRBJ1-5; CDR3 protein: CASSWEGNQPQHF
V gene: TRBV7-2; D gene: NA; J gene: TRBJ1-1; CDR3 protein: CASSSYGRGKEAFF
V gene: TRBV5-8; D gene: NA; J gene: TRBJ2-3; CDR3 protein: CASSLGDSGLRSTDTQYF
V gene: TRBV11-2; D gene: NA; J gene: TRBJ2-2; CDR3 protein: CASSLRLQNTGELFF
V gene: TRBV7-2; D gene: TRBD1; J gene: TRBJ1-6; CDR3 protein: CASSYFDRDGSPLHF
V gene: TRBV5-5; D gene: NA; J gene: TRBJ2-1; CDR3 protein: CASSPIAGNEQFF
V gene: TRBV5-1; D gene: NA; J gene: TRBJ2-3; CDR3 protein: CASSLAGDTDTQYF
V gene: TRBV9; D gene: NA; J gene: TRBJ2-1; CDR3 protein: CASSVGSQGYNEQFF
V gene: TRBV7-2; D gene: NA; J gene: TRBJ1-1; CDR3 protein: CASRPALGDTEAFF
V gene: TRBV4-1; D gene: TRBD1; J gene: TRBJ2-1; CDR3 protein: CASSRGQGDYNEQFF
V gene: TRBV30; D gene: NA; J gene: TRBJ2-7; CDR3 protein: CAWSRGADGEQYF
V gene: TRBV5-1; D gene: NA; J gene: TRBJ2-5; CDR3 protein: CASSFLGRGQETQYF
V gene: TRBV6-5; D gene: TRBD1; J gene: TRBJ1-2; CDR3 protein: CASSYSWGTGKYGYTF
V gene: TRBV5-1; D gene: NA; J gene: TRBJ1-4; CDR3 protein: CASSSTINEKLFF
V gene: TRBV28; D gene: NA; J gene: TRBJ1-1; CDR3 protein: CASSLMSRSEAFF
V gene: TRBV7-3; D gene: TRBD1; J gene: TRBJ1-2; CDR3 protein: CASSSGQGYGYTF
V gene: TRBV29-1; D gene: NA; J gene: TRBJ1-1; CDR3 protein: CSVVRGRDTEAFF
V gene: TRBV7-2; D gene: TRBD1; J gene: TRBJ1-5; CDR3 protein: CASSLDRGNQPQHF
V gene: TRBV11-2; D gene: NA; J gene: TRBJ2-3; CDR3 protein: CASSLDGPQDTQYF
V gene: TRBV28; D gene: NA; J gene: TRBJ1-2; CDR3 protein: CASSGAAAGPNYGYTF
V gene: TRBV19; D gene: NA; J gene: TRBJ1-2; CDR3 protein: CASTSQRGYGYTF
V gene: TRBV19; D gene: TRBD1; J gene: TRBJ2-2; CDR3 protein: CASMNRERDRGTGELFF
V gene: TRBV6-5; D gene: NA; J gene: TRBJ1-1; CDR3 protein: CASSSFGAGNTEAFF
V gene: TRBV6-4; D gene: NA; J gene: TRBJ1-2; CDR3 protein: CASSDSTQGSPGFYGYTF
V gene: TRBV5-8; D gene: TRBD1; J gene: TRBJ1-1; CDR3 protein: CASTDAGGARGTEAFF
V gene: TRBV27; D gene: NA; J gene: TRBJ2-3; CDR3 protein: CASSDVNTDTQYF
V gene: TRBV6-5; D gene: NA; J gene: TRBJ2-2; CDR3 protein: CASSYRAPLVTGELFF
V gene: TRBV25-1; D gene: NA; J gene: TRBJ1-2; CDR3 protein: CASSEYRGFGYTF
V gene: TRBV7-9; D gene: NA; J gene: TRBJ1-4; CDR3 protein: CASTLGGASEKLFF
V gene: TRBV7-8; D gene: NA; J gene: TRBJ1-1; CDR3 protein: CASTQNPSGGMNTEAFF
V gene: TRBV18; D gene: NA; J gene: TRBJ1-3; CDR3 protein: CASSPSSADSGNTIYF
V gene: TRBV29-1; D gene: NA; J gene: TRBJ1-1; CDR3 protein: CSVEPMRGGMNTEAFF
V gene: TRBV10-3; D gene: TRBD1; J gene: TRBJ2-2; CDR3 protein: CAISEGQGVTGELFF